The clone carrying this T cell receptor (beta chain) occurred a few times. The sample holds other DNA sequences that translate to the same CDR3. The sample originates from a study of blood T cell repertoires in COVID-19. Germline V lookup: CDR1 KGHSH, CDR2 LQKENI. The CDR3 totals 14 residues. V shed 0 bases and J shed 0 bases, with 4 bases lying between them. Clones were read by immunoSEQ multiplex PCR, and TCRdb kept only the in-frame ones, dropping some. The table includes 100,000 to 150,000 clones, roughly 89% detected once. The clonotype comes from a man aged 60 to 69 with COVID-19, enrolled during active disease. The material sequenced was peripheral blood. V and J are TRBV18 and TRBJ2-3; D ambiguous. The CDR3 sequence: CASSPPSSTDTQYF. DNA for the CDR3: TGTGCCAGCTCACCACCTTCAAGCACAGATACGCAGTATTTT.